The following is a T cell receptor beta chain sequence with its context. Trimming took off 3 bases at V and 4 bases at J, with 18 bases between the two ends. CDR3 length equals 16 residues. Looked up from germline, CDR1 is LNHDA and CDR2 is SQIVND (reference sequence). Produced via immunoSEQ multiplex PCR; TCRdb's table is partial and in-frame only. The sample lists roughly 230,000 clones, around 90% occurring once. This specimen comes from a study of blood T cell repertoires in COVID-19. Study-level information: The cDNA or gDNA used as material had been derived from T cells, B-cell-depleted T cells, or PBMCs.

This TCR was recovered from a human donor in a cohort sampled during active COVID-19. The genes are TRBV19 and TRBJ2-5; D may be TRBD1 (5 bases). Material for sequencing was peripheral blood. CDR3 DNA: TGTGCCAGTAGTATCACAGGTAACCCGTATTCAGAGACCCAGTACTTC. The encoded protein is CASSITGNPYSETQYF.